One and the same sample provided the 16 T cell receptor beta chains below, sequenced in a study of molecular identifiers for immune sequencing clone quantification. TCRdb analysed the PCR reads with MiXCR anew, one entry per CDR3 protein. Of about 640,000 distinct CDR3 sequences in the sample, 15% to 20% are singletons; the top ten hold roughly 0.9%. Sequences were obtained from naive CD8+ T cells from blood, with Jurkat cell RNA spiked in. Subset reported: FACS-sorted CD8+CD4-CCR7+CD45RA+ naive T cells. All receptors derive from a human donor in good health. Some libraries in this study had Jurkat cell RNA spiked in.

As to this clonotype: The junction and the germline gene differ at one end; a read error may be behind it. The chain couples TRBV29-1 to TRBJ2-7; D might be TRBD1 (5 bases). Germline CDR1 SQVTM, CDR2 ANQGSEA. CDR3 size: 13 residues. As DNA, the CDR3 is TGCAGCGTTGTTAGCAGGGTCGGCTACGAGCGGTACTTC. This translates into CSVVSRVGYERYF.

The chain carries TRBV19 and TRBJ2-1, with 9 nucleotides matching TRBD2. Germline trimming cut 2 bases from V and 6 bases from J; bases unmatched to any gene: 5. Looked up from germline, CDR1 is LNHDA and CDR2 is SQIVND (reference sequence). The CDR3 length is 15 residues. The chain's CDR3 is CASSISLAGLNEQFF. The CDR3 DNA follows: TGTGCCAGTAGTATATCACTAGCGGGTCTCAATGAGCAGTTCTTC.

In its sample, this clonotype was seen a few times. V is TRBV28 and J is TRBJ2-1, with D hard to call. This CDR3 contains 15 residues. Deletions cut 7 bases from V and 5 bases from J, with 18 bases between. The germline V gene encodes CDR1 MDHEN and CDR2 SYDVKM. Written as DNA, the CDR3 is TGTGCCAGCACCCCAAAGATCCTGGGGAACAATGAGCAGTTCTTC. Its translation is CASTPKILGNNEQFF.

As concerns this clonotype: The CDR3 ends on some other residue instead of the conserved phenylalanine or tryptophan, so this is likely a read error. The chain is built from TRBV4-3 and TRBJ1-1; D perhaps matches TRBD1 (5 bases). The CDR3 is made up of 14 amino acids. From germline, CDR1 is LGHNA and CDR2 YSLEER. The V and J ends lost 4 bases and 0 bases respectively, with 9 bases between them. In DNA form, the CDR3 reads TGCGCCAGCAGCCGGGGGAGATTGAACACTGAAGCTTTCTCT. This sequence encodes CASSRGRLNTEAFS.

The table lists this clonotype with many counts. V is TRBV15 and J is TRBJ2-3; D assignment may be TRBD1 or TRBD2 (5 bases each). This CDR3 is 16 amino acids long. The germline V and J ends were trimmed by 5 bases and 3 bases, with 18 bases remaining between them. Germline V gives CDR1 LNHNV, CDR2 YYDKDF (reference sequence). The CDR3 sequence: CATSSSPGRTTDTQYF. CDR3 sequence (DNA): TGTGCCACCAGCTCATCCCCGGGACGGACTACAGATACGCAGTATTTT.

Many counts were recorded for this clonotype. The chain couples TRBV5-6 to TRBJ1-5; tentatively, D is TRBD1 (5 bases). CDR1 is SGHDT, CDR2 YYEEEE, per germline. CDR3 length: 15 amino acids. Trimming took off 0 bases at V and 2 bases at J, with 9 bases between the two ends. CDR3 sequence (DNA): TGTGCCAGCAGCTTGGCCATAGGGGGCAATCAGCCCCAGCATTTT. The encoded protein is CASSLAIGGNQPQHF.

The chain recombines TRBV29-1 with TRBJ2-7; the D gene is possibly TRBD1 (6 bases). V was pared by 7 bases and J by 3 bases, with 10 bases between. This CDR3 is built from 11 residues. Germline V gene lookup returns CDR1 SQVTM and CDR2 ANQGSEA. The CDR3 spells CSGAQGYEQYF. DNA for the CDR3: TGCAGCGGGGCACAGGGCTACGAGCAGTACTTC.

The CDR3 DNA is TGTGCCCCCAGCCAAGATGGACAGGGATCCGATACGCAGTATTTT. As protein: CAPSQDGQGSDTQYF. The rearrangement uses TRBV3-1 and TRBJ2-3; TRBD1 agrees at 8 bases. V gave up 11 bases and J gave up 6 bases; unmatched junction bases: 16. CDR1 LGHDT and CDR2 YNNKEL come from the germline V gene (reference sequence). The CDR3 is made up of 15 amino acids.

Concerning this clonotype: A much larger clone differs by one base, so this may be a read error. The CDR3 DNA reads TGTGCCAGCAGCCGATCGGGGGTAGACACTGAAGCTTTCTTT. This translates into CASSRSGVDTEAFF. This chain links TRBV7-2 with TRBJ1-1; TRBD1 might be the D (5 bases). Germline V CDR1 and CDR2: SGHTA, FQGNSA. This CDR3 is built from 14 residues. Trimming left V 5 bases short and J 3 bases short, with 13 bases between.

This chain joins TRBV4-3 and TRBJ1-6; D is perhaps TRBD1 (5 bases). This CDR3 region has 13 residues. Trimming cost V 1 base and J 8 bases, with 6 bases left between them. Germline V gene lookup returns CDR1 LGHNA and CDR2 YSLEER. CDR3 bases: TGCGCCAGCAGCCAAGCCAGGGATTCACCCCTCCACTTT. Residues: CASSQARDSPLHF.

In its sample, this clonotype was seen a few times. CDR3 nucleotides: TGTGCCAGCAGCTTCGGGGGGGGCAACTACGAGCAGTACTTC. This encodes CASSFGGGNYEQYF. The chain recombines TRBV11-2 with TRBJ2-7; 8 nucleotides line up with TRBD2. With V trimmed by 3 bases and J by 3 bases, 4 bases remained unmatched. Per the germline V gene, CDR1 is SGHAT and CDR2 is FQNNGV. The CDR3 contains 14 residues.

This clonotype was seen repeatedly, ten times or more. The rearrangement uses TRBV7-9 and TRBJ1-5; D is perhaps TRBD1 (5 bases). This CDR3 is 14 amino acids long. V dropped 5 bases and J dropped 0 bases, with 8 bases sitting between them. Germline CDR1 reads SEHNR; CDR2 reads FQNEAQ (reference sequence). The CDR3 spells CASSGAYSNQPQHF. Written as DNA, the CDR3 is TGTGCCAGCAGCGGGGCCTATAGCAATCAGCCCCAGCATTTT.

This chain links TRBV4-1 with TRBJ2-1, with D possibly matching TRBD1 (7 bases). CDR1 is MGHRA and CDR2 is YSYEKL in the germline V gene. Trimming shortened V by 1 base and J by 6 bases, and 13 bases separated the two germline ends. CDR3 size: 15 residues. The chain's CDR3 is CASSQARGALNEQFF. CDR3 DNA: TGCGCCAGCAGCCAAGCCAGGGGGGCCCTCAATGAGCAGTTCTTC.

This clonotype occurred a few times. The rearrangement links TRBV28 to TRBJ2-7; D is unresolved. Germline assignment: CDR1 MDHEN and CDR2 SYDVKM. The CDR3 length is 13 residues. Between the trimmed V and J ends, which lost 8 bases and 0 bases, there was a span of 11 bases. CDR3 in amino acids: CASANTGSYEQYF. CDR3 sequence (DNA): TGTGCCAGCGCGAATACCGGCTCCTACGAGCAGTACTTC.

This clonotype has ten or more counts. DNA for the CDR3: TGCAGCGTTGAAGACACTAGCGGGAGGGGCGACGAGCAGTACTTC. This encodes CSVEDTSGRGDEQYF. The chain recombines TRBV29-1 with TRBJ2-7; 13 bases fit TRBD2. The CDR3 is made up of 15 amino acids. The junction had 4 bases not matched to a gene; V was cut back by 0 bases and J by 5 bases. Per the germline V gene, CDR1 is SQVTM and CDR2 is ANQGSEA.

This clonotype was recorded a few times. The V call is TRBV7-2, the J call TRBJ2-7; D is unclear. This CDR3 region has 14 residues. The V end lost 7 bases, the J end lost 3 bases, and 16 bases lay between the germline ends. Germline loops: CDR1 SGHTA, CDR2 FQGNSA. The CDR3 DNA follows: TGTGCCAGCACATTCGAGGTAGGCCTCTACGAGCAGTACTTC. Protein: CASTFEVGLYEQYF.